A single sample is the source of the 25 T cell receptor beta chains below, sequenced in a study of blood T cell repertoires in COVID-19. The protocol was immunoSEQ multiplex PCR, while the TCRdb copy is restricted to in-frame clones and leaves out a portion. The table lists tens of thousands of clones, around 86% of them singletons. The specimen sequenced was peripheral blood. The receptors come from an older man with active COVID-19.

The chain has TRBV6-6 and TRBJ2-3; TRBD2 might be the D (6 bases). Germline CDR1 MNHNY, CDR2 SVGAGI (reference sequence). The CDR3 totals 14 residues. V was clipped by 6 bases and J by 4 bases, with 14 bases between them. The CDR3 is CASRPGTVSDTQYF. The DNA for the CDR3 is TGTGCCAGCAGACCCGGGACTGTTTCAGATACGCAGTATTTT.

The chain joins TRBV9 to TRBJ2-1; possible D gene TRBD1, 5 bases. V was trimmed by 7 bases and J by 4 bases, leaving 6 bases between them. CDR3 length: 11 residues. Germline V gene lookup returns CDR1 SGDLS and CDR2 YYNGEE. CDR3 amino acids: CASGQYNEQFF. The CDR3 DNA reads as TGTGCCAGCGGACAATACAATGAGCAGTTCTTC.

This chain links TRBV4-1 with TRBJ2-1; possibly TRBD2 for D (5 bases). This CDR3 has 16 residues. Trimming took off 0 bases at V and 6 bases at J, with 15 bases between the two ends. The V gene's germline CDR1 is MGHRA and CDR2 YSYEKL. The CDR3 coding sequence is TGCGCCAGCAGCCAAGAGGCTACCGGGAAGGTCAATGAGCAGTTCTTC. Translated: CASSQEATGKVNEQFF.

This clone was counted a single time. The chain joins TRBV5-1 to TRBJ2-3; D is unclear. V was trimmed by 6 bases and J by 1 base, leaving 12 bases between them. The CDR3 has 14 residues. CDR1 is SGHRS and CDR2 is YFSETQ in the germline V gene. CDR3 DNA: TGCGCCAGCACCCCCTTTCGCGGCACAGATACGCAGTATTTT. This gives the protein CASTPFRGTDTQYF.

The rearrangement uses TRBV30 and TRBJ2-7; TRBD2 agrees at 7 bases. Germline lookup yields CDR1 GTSNPN and CDR2 SVGIG (reference sequence). Unmatched junction bases numbered 5, after V lost 6 bases and J lost 0 bases. The CDR3 spans 13 residues. The CDR3 coding sequence is TGTGCCTGCCAGCGGGGAAGCTCCTACGAGCAGTACTTC. This encodes CACQRGSSYEQYF.

The genes are TRBV28 and TRBJ2-7; tentative D call: TRBD2 (6 bases). The CDR3 consists of 13 residues. Trimming removed 10 bases at V and 3 bases at J, with 16 bases between. The germline V gene has CDR1 MDHEN and CDR2 SYDVKM. The DNA for the CDR3 is TGTGCCACCCTGGAGGCGGGGAACTACGAGCAGTACTTC. This gives the protein CATLEAGNYEQYF.

The chain recombines TRBV7-9 with TRBJ2-1; no clear D. The V gene's germline CDR1 is SEHNR and CDR2 FQNEAQ (reference sequence). Trimming took 5 bases from V and 7 from J, leaving 6 bases between them. This CDR3 contains 11 residues. The CDR3 bases are TGTGCCAGCAGCCCCTTTAATGAGCAGTTCTTC. Translation gives CASSPFNEQFF.

J is TRBJ2-5 and V is TRBV7-6, with D unclear. V was trimmed by 2 bases and J by 0 bases, leaving 10 bases between them. The CDR3 loop spans 15 amino acids. The V gene's germline CDR1 is SGHVS and CDR2 FNYEAQ. The CDR3 protein is CASSLSGTYQETQYF. CDR3 coding DNA: TGTGCCAGCAGCTTATCTGGTACATACCAAGAGACCCAGTACTTC.

The genes are TRBV24-1 and TRBJ2-1, with a weak D call TRBD1 (6 bases). The germline V gene has CDR1 KGHDR and CDR2 SFDVKD. Trimming shortened V by 1 base and J by 8 bases, and 11 bases separated the two germline ends. This CDR3 spans 14 amino acids. The CDR3 loop reads CATSDFRGRDEQFF. The CDR3 region has the DNA TGTGCCACCAGTGATTTCAGGGGACGGGATGAGCAGTTCTTC.

The chain joins TRBV11-3 to TRBJ1-1, with a tentative D call TRBD1 (6 bases). Per the germline V gene, CDR1 is SGHNT and CDR2 is YENEEA. This CDR3 spans 15 amino acids. The V and J ends lost 5 bases and 6 bases respectively, with 19 bases between them. The CDR3: CASSPGWGRVPEAFF. Here the CDR3 DNA reads TGTGCCAGCAGCCCGGGTTGGGGGCGCGTCCCTGAAGCTTTCTTT.

This clone was observed once. J is TRBJ1-1 and V is TRBV29-1, with a tentative D call TRBD1 (6 bases). Per germline, CDR1 SQVTM and CDR2 ANQGSEA. The ends were cut back, 4 bases at V and 1 base at J, with 7 bases in the middle. The CDR3 totals 12 residues. In DNA, the CDR3 is TGCAGCGTTGCGGGACAGAACACTGAAGCTTTCTTT. This codes for CSVAGQNTEAFF.

This chain connects TRBV14 to TRBJ2-7; 7 nucleotides line up with TRBD2. The CDR3 is 13 residues long. Per germline, CDR1 SGHDN and CDR2 FVKESK. Unmatched junction bases numbered 4, after V lost 5 bases and J lost 3 bases. In DNA, the CDR3 is TGTGCCAGCAGCAGGACTAGTTACTACGAGCAGTACTTC. Its translation: CASSRTSYYEQYF.

V is TRBV5-4 and J is TRBJ2-1, with D possibly matching TRBD2 (6 bases). V was cut by 4 bases and J by 12 bases, with 23 bases left in between. This CDR3 has 15 amino acids. CDR1 and CDR2 (germline): SGHNT, YYREEE (reference sequence). Here the CDR3 reads CASSPSRDSVYGQFF. CDR3 DNA: TGTGCCAGCAGCCCGAGCCGGGACTCGGTGTATGGGCAGTTCTTC.

V usage is TRBV19 and J usage is TRBJ2-3; the match to TRBD2 covers 12 bases. Germline CDR1 is LNHDA and CDR2 is SQIVND (reference sequence). This CDR3 comprises 15 residues. V was pared by 9 bases and J by 4 bases, with 8 bases of the junction left unmatched. Here the CDR3 DNA reads TGTGCCAGCGGGCTAGCGGGAGGGCCCGCAGATACGCAGTATTTT. Residues: CASGLAGGPADTQYF.

The V gene is TRBV7-8, the J gene TRBJ2-2; a weak D match, TRBD2 (5 bases). Trimming left V 0 bases short and J 1 base short, with 12 bases between. CDR1 SGHVS and CDR2 FQNEAQ come from the germline V gene. CDR3 size: 17 residues. The CDR3 nucleotides are TGTGCCAGCAGCTTAGCGGGCGGAGCGGAGAACACCGGGGAGCTGTTTTTT. Translation gives CASSLAGGAENTGELFF.

The chain recombines TRBV6-5 with TRBJ1-6, with D perhaps matching TRBD1 (6 bases). Germline V gene sequence: CDR1 MNHEY, CDR2 SVGAGI. CDR3 length: 15 residues. Trimming took 5 bases from V and 7 from J, leaving 15 bases between them. Here the CDR3 DNA reads TGTGCCAGCAGTCGGGCGGGGGGGCAAAATTCACCCCTCCACTTT. It is translated as CASSRAGGQNSPLHF.

The chain employs TRBV6-1 and TRBJ1-2; the D gene is possibly TRBD1 (6 bases). Germline V gene lookup returns CDR1 MNHNS and CDR2 SASEGT. The CDR3 loop spans 16 amino acids. The V and J ends lost 0 bases and 7 bases respectively, with 18 bases between them. As DNA, the CDR3 is TGTGCCAGCAGTGAAGCGGCAACCCGAACAGGGTCTGGCTACACCTTC. Translation: CASSEAATRTGSGYTF.

The genes are TRBV10-3 and TRBJ2-5, with TRBD1 matching 7 bases. The junction had 8 bases not matched to a gene; V was cut back by 2 bases and J by 5 bases. The CDR3 loop spans 15 amino acids. Germline-derived CDR1 and CDR2 are ENHRY and SYGVKD. The CDR3 nucleotides read TGTGCCATCAGTGAGGCCAACAGGGGTCGGGAGACCCAGTACTTC. It specifies CAISEANRGRETQYF.

The rearrangement uses TRBV14 and TRBJ2-7, with a tentative D call TRBD1 (5 bases). Germline V gives CDR1 SGHDN, CDR2 FVKESK. V shed 1 base and J shed 7 bases, with 11 bases lying between them. The CDR3 contains 13 residues. DNA of the CDR3: TGTGCCAGCAGCCAAGTACCCCAGGGAGAGCAGTACTTC. Its translation is CASSQVPQGEQYF.

This chain links TRBV18 with TRBJ1-1, with unresolved D. Trimming took off 1 base at V and 1 base at J, with 10 bases between the two ends. Germline CDR1 and CDR2: KGHSH and LQKENI. The CDR3 has 15 residues. The CDR3 here is CASSPLGEGNTEAFF. As DNA, the CDR3 is TGTGCCAGCTCACCACTCGGCGAGGGGAACACTGAAGCTTTCTTT.

The chain employs TRBV19 and TRBJ2-7; 8 bases are shared with TRBD1. The trim removed 6 bases at V and 6 bases at J, leaving 13 bases unmatched. Germline V gene data show CDR1 as LNHDA and CDR2 as SQIVND (reference sequence). This CDR3 has 15 residues. The CDR3 DNA is TGTGCCAGTAGCCAAAACCGGGACAGGTTCTCCGAGCAGTACTTC. Translated, it gives CASSQNRDRFSEQYF.

This chain joins TRBV2 and TRBJ2-7; 7 bases align to TRBD2. The CDR3 loop spans 15 amino acids. Trimming took 4 bases from V and 4 from J; bases not matched to a gene: 10. CDR1 and CDR2 (germline): SNHLY, FYNNEI. CDR3 bases: TGTGCCAGCAGTGGGGGCGGGAGATGGGGGTACGAGCAGTACTTC. This codes for CASSGGGRWGYEQYF.

The sample holds a few counts of this clone. The DNA for the CDR3 is TGTGCCAGCAGCCGGACAGGGGGACTCCAGCCCCAGCATTTT. Translated: CASSRTGGLQPQHF. V is TRBV14 and J is TRBJ1-5; 10 bases agree with TRBD1. CDR1 and CDR2 from the germline V gene are SGHDN and FVKESK. This CDR3 is 14 amino acids long. Losses at the gene ends were 4 bases for V and 7 bases for J; bases not matched to a gene: 4.

The chain is built from TRBV5-1 and TRBJ2-3; D ambiguous. Germline assignment: CDR1 SGHRS and CDR2 YFSETQ. The CDR3 runs to 15 residues. Trimming left V 0 bases short and J 1 base short, with 9 bases between. The CDR3 here is CASSLASPGTDTQYF. The CDR3, as DNA: TGCGCCAGCAGCTTGGCCTCCCCTGGCACAGATACGCAGTATTTT.

This chain uses TRBV4-1 with TRBJ2-7; 13 positions match TRBD2. V was clipped by 4 bases and J by 6 bases; unmatched bases: 3. Per germline, CDR1 MGHRA and CDR2 YSYEKL. The CDR3 loop spans 14 amino acids. In DNA form, the CDR3 reads TGCGCCAGCAGCCCGGGACTAGCGGGACGCGAGCAGTACTTC. Protein sequence: CASSPGLAGREQYF.